This TCR beta chain was captured by sequencing in a study of cytomegalovirus exposure and HLA in healthy donors. General study results and limits: The study designated 150 to 200 TCR beta chains cytomegalovirus-associated. The TCR clusters that emerged in the first cohort tended, a later analysis found, to co-occur in the 120 or so validation repertoires.

V was clipped by 4 bases and J by 0 bases, with 13 bases between them. This CDR3 spans 16 amino acids. Per germline, CDR1 MDHEN and CDR2 SYDVKM. Of note for this clone: Its antigen is not identified.

Donors were drawn from the 120-subject validation cohort, separate from the 666-subject first cohort. Sequencing was performed with immunoSEQ multiplex PCR; in TCRdb, only in-frame clones are kept and a portion is missing. Here the sample spans about 330,000 clones, roughly nine tenths being singletons. The sample consisted of PBMCs. The rearrangement links TRBV28 to TRBJ1-5, with D perhaps TRBD1 (5 bases). This receptor was obtained from a woman aged 25 to 39 in good health and CMV-seropositive. This CDR3 is CASSSTGRVSNQPQHF. The DNA for the CDR3 is TGTGCCAGCAGTTCTACAGGAAGGGTTAGCAATCAGCCCCAGCATTTT.